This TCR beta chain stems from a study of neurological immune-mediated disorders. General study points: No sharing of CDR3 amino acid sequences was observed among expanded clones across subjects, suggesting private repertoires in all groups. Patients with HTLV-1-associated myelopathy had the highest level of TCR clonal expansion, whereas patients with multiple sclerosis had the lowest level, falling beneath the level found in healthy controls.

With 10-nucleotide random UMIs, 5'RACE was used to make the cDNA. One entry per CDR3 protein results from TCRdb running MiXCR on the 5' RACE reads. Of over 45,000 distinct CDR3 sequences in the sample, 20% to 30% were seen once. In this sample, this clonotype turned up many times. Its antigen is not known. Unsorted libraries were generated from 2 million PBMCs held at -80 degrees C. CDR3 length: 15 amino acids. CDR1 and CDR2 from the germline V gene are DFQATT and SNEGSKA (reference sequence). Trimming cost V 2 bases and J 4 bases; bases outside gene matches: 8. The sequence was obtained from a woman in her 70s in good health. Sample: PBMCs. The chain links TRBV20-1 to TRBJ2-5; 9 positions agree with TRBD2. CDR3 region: CSARTPSTSGETQYF. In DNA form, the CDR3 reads TGCAGTGCTAGAACCCCTTCGACTAGCGGAGAGACCCAGTACTTC.